This TCR beta chain was documented in a study of regulatory T cells in long-lasting Graves disease. The authors built TCR beta libraries using iRepertoire HTBI primers and Arm-PCR of CDR3 regions. TCRdb passed the multiplex PCR reads through MiXCR, listing each CDR3 protein once. Among 350,000 to 500,000 distinct CDR3 sequences listed, 21% were seen once. Regarding time point: persistent/refractory GD, antithyroid drugs over 5 years with positive TRAb. Construction of the TCR library relied on RNA isolated from PBMCs. Trimming removed 1 base from V and 6 bases from J; junction bases left unmatched: 3. Per the germline V gene, CDR1 is SGHRS and CDR2 is YFSETQ. This CDR3 comprises 15 residues.

The sequencing here drew on peripheral blood mononuclear cells (PBMCs), taken when the disease was refractory, from a patient treated with antithyroid drugs. This receptor was identified in a female donor with Graves disease. The rearrangement uses TRBV5-1 and TRBJ2-2; 10 bases agree with TRBD2. CDR3 sequence (DNA): TGCGCCAGCAGCTTGACAGCGGGAGGGCCCGGGGAGCTGTTTTTT. This encodes CASSLTAGGPGELFF.